Below, 30 T cell receptor beta chains from the same sample are listed, as sequenced in a study of response to subunit inactivated influenza vaccine. TCRdb re-called the RT-PCR reads with MiXCR, one entry per CDR3 protein. The table includes some 500,000 distinct CDR3 sequences, approximately 15% detected once. The material was CD4+ T cells sorted from PBMCs, obtained about 24 months after vaccination. The source is a man in his fifties or sixties who received an inactivated influenza vaccine.

This clonotype was found a few times. At one of its ends the junction is not consistent with the germline gene, which may arise from a read error. V is TRBV6-5 and J is TRBJ1-1; TRBD1 might be the D (5 bases). The CDR3 totals 13 residues. Germline loops: CDR1 MNHEY, CDR2 SVGAGI. The CDR3: CASSYSRRAEAFF. The CDR3 DNA is TGTGCCAGCAGTTACAGCCGCAGGGCTGAGGCTTTCTTT.

This clonotype was picked up a small number of times. This rearrangement joins TRBV6-2 or TRBV6-3 to TRBJ2-1; no reliable D call. V lost 0 bases to trimming and J lost 2 bases, with 11 bases between them. Germline-derived CDR1 and CDR2 are MNHEY and SVGEGT. This CDR3 has 16 amino acids. CDR3 in amino acids: CASSYSTLLTYNEQFF. Written as DNA, the CDR3 is TGTGCCAGCAGTTACTCGACACTACTCACCTACAATGAGCAGTTCTTC.

CDR3 loop: CASSSGGTTYEQYF. The DNA of the CDR3 is TGTGCCAGCAGCTCAGGAGGGACAACGTACGAGCAGTACTTC. J is TRBJ2-7 and V is TRBV7-6; D may be TRBD1 or TRBD2 (6 bases each). Germline CDR1 SGHVS, CDR2 FNYEAQ. The CDR3 runs to 14 residues. The V end lost 4 bases, the J end lost 4 bases, and 14 bases lay between the germline ends.

This clonotype was counted many times. J is TRBJ2-3 and V is TRBV29-1, with 7 bases matching TRBD1. The V gene end was trimmed by 0 bases and the J gene end by 4 bases; junction bases not matched to a gene: 1. CDR3 length equals 13 residues. Germline V gene sequence: CDR1 SQVTM, CDR2 ANQGSEA. CDR3 region: CSVEDQGADTQYF. The CDR3 nucleotides read TGCAGCGTTGAAGATCAGGGGGCAGATACGCAGTATTTT.

This clonotype was detected only a few times. This sequence joins TRBV9 and TRBJ2-7; 7 bases fit TRBD1. The CDR3 contains 15 residues. CDR1 is SGDLS and CDR2 is YYNGEE in the germline V gene. V was clipped by 0 bases and J by 5 bases; unmatched bases: 8. CDR3 in amino acids: CASSVGQGVIHEQYF. The CDR3 DNA sequence: TGTGCCAGCAGCGTAGGACAGGGTGTGATCCACGAGCAGTACTTC.

In this sample, this clonotype turned up a few times. An end of the junction does not agree with germline; a read error may underlie this. The chain carries TRBV6-1 and TRBJ1-2, with 8 bases that match TRBD1. Germline V CDR1 and CDR2: MNHNS, SASEGT. The CDR3 loop spans 11 amino acids. DNA for the CDR3: TGTGCCAGCAGTGAACGGGACAGGAATTTTTTC. It is translated as CASSERDRNFF.

At least ten counts were recorded for this clonotype. Germline is not matched at one junction end, which may reflect a read error. The chain uses TRBV7-7 and TRBJ2-3; 8 positions match TRBD1. There are 14 residues in the CDR3. CDR1 is SSHAT and CDR2 is FNYEAQ in the germline V gene (reference sequence). DNA for the CDR3: TGTGCTAGCAGCTTAAGTCCAGGGGGCGGTACGCAGTATTTT. Translating gives CASSLSPGGGTQYF. Based on the CDR3 plus reference TRBV7-7 and TRBJ2-3, the full variable domain is GAGVSQSPRYKVTKRGQDVTLRCDPISSHATLYWYQQALGQGPEFLTYFNYEAQPDKSGLPSDRFSAERPEGSISTLTIQRTEQRDSAMYRCASSLSPGGGTQYFGPGTRLTVL.

The chain is built from TRBV4-3 and TRBJ2-1, with D tentatively TRBD2 (5 bases). V was clipped by 0 bases and J by 4 bases, with 10 bases between them. In germline, CDR1 is LGHNA, CDR2 YSLEER. The CDR3 is made up of 15 amino acids. The CDR3 DNA sequence: TGCGCCAGCAGCCAAGATTTAAGCGGATACAATGAGCAGTTCTTC. This encodes CASSQDLSGYNEQFF.

The gene calls are TRBV5-1 and TRBJ2-2, with D maybe TRBD2 (6 bases). Germline lookup yields CDR1 SGHRS and CDR2 YFSETQ. CDR3 length: 15 residues. The V end was cut by 2 bases, the J end by 7 bases, with 15 bases between. This CDR3 reads CASSFRAGSFGELFF. DNA of the CDR3: TGCGCCAGCAGCTTTCGAGCGGGTAGCTTCGGGGAGCTGTTTTTT. The full variable domain, with the rest looked up from reference TRBV5-1 and TRBJ2-2, is KAGVTQTPRYLIKTRGQQVTLSCSPISGHRSVSWYQQTPGQGLQFLFEYFSETQRNKGNFPGRFSGRQFSNSRSEMNVSTLELGDSALYLCASSFRAGSFGELFFGEGSRLTVL.

At least ten counts were recorded for this clonotype. The chain employs TRBV5-1 and TRBJ2-1; 13 bases agree with TRBD2. Germline V gives CDR1 SGHRS, CDR2 YFSETQ. CDR3 length: 15 amino acids. The J segment lost 9 bases and the V segment lost 4 bases, leaving 7 bases of the junction unmatched. CDR3 nucleotide sequence: TGCGCCAGCAGCCTAAGGACTAGCGGGAGCGGTGAGCAGTTCTTC. Translation gives CASSLRTSGSGEQFF.

This clonotype was counted ten times or more. This chain links TRBV7-9 with TRBJ2-7; 14 bases fit TRBD2. The CDR3 is 15 residues long. The V and J ends lost 5 bases and 5 bases, in that order; junction bases with no gene match: 5. Germline-derived CDR1 and CDR2 are SEHNR and FQNEAQ (reference sequence). CDR3 bases: TGTGCCAGCAGCCCCGGGACTAGCGGGAGTAACGAGCAGTACTTC. This translates into CASSPGTSGSNEQYF. Based on the CDR3 plus reference TRBV7-9 and TRBJ2-7, the full variable domain is DTGVSQNPRHKITKRGQNVTFRCDPISEHNRLYWYRQTLGQGPEFLTYFQNEAQLEKSRLLSDRFSAERPKGSFSTLEIQRTEQGDSAMYLCASSPGTSGSNEQYFGPGTRLTVT.

This clonotype was seen only a few times. V gene TRBV2 combines with J gene TRBJ2-3; 12 bases align to TRBD2. CDR1 is SNHLY, CDR2 FYNNEI, per germline. The CDR3 is made up of 15 amino acids. V trimming: 7 bases; J trimming: 6 bases; junction bases outside the gene matches: 8. CDR3 DNA: TGTGCCAGCATTAGACTAGCGGGGGACTTGGATACGCAGTATTTT. Residues: CASIRLAGDLDTQYF.

This clonotype was detected only a few times. V usage is TRBV11-2 and J usage is TRBJ2-5; 7 bases map to TRBD2. Germline V gene data show CDR1 as SGHAT and CDR2 as FQNNGV. The CDR3 consists of 16 residues. With V trimmed by 2 bases and J by 4 bases, 10 bases remained unmatched. CDR3 in DNA: TGTGCCAGCAGCTTAACTTCCGGGGGGAGGGGAGAGACCCAGTACTTC. As protein: CASSLTSGGRGETQYF.

This clonotype was seen many times. This chain connects TRBV5-1 to TRBJ1-1; no reliable D call. Germline-derived CDR1 and CDR2 are SGHRS and YFSETQ. Trimming pared 3 bases from V and 2 bases from J, leaving 8 bases between. This CDR3 comprises 13 residues. CDR3 nucleotide sequence: TGCGCCAGCAGCTCGAGGGTCAACACTGAAGCTTTCTTT. Translated, it gives CASSSRVNTEAFF.

The chain has TRBV29-1 and TRBJ1-5, with no clear D. The germline V gene encodes CDR1 SQVTM and CDR2 ANQGSEA. V lost 7 bases and J lost 0, with 10 bases in between. This CDR3 is 13 amino acids long. This CDR3 reads CSALDGSNQPQHF. CDR3 nucleotides: TGCAGCGCCCTGGACGGTAGCAATCAGCCCCAGCATTTT.

The chain recombines TRBV15 with TRBJ2-7; TRBD2 matches at 9 bases. CDR1 and CDR2 (germline): LNHNV, YYDKDF (reference sequence). V lost 1 base and J lost 6; bases outside the gene matches: 10. This CDR3 has 16 residues. CDR3 region: CATSRGPASGDGEQYF. CDR3 nucleotide sequence: TGTGCCACCAGCAGAGGACCCGCTAGCGGGGACGGCGAGCAGTACTTC.

J is TRBJ2-5 and V is TRBV6-1, with TRBD2 matching 9 bases. The germline V gene has CDR1 MNHNS and CDR2 SASEGT. V gave up 8 bases and J gave up 6 bases; unmatched junction bases: 10. This CDR3 contains 14 residues. As DNA, the CDR3 is TGTGCCAGCGCCTGGGGACTAGCCGAGAAGACCCAGTACTTC. Translating it yields CASAWGLAEKTQYF.

The chain employs TRBV5-4 and TRBJ1-1; unclear D gene. Trimming stripped 0 bases from V and 9 bases from J, with 12 bases between. CDR1 is SGHNT and CDR2 is YYREEE in the germline V gene (reference sequence). This CDR3 region has 13 residues. The CDR3 DNA sequence: TGTGCCAGCAGCTTGGAAACAGAGACAAAAGCTTTCTTT. Its translation: CASSLETETKAFF. The whole variable domain, remainder taken from reference TRBV5-4 and TRBJ1-1, is ETGVTQSPTHLIKTRGQQVTLRCSSQSGHNTVSWYQQALGQGPQFIFQYYREEENGRGNFPPRFSGLQFPNYSSELNVNALELDDSALYLCASSLETETKAFFGQGTRLTVV.

V gene TRBV4-3 combines with J gene TRBJ1-5; no clear D gene. The CDR3 is 14 amino acids. Germline V CDR1 and CDR2: LGHNA, YSLEER. Trimming removed 2 bases at V and 7 bases at J, with 12 bases between. The CDR3 loop is CASSQTRNGQPQHF. The CDR3 DNA reads as TGCGCCAGCAGCCAAACCAGAAACGGGCAGCCCCAGCATTTT.

This clonotype was seen a few times. The chain employs TRBV10-3 and TRBJ1-5, with 7 nucleotides matching TRBD1. CDR1 is ENHRY, CDR2 SYGVKD, per germline. The CDR3 is 14 residues long. Trimming at V came to 4 bases and at J to 4 bases, leaving 4 bases not matched to a gene. CDR3 in DNA: TGTGCCATCAGTGCGGGACAGCAGAATCAGCCCCAGCATTTT. It specifies CAISAGQQNQPQHF.

This clonotype has a handful of counts. V and J are TRBV20-1 and TRBJ1-5, with D perhaps matching TRBD1 (6 bases). The CDR3 is made up of 16 amino acids. V shed 0 bases and J shed 1 base, with 13 bases lying between them. Germline V gives CDR1 DFQATT, CDR2 SNEGSKA (reference sequence). The CDR3 DNA is TGCAGTGCTAGAGATGGAGGGGGGGCAAGCAATCAGCCCCAGCATTTT. This sequence encodes CSARDGGGASNQPQHF.

A few counts support this clonotype. The chain has TRBV18 and TRBJ2-7; D perhaps matches TRBD2 (5 bases). The length of the CDR3 is 13 residues. Trimming stripped 3 bases from V and 2 bases from J, with 8 bases between. Germline V gene lookup returns CDR1 KGHSH and CDR2 LQKENI. This chain's CDR3 is CASSPPGTYEQYF. The CDR3 DNA reads TGTGCCAGCTCACCCCCGGGGACCTACGAGCAGTACTTC.

This clonotype has a handful of counts. The chain has TRBV5-1 and TRBJ1-3; D not resolved. Per the germline V gene, CDR1 is SGHRS and CDR2 is YFSETQ. V lost 4 bases and J lost 0, with 14 bases in between. The CDR3 loop spans 16 amino acids. The CDR3 region has the DNA TGCGCCAGCAGCATTGCTCCAGGACGCTCTGGAAACACCATATATTTT. Its translation: CASSIAPGRSGNTIYF.

V and J are TRBV3-1 and TRBJ1-4; 9 bases align to TRBD1. This CDR3 has 15 amino acids. The V gene end was trimmed by 0 bases and the J gene end by 6 bases; junction bases not matched to a gene: 2. Germline lookup yields CDR1 LGHDT and CDR2 YNNKEL (reference sequence). CDR3 sequence: CASSQDRTGDEKLFF. The CDR3 coding sequence is TGTGCCAGCAGCCAAGATCGGACAGGGGATGAAAAACTGTTTTTT. The whole variable domain, filled in from reference TRBV3-1 and TRBJ1-4, reads DTAVSQTPKYLVTQMGNDKSIKCEQNLGHDTMYWYKQDSKKFLKIMFSYNNKELIINETVPNRFSPKSPDKAHLNLHINSLELGDSAVYFCASSQDRTGDEKLFFGSGTQLSVL.

This clonotype has at least ten counts. The rearrangement uses TRBV20-1 and TRBJ2-3, with 8 bases that match TRBD2. Per germline, CDR1 DFQATT and CDR2 SNEGSKA (reference sequence). The CDR3 is 15 amino acids. J gave up 0 bases and V 3 bases, and 5 bases lay outside the gene matches. The CDR3: CSASPLAASTDTQYF. The CDR3 DNA follows: TGCAGTGCTAGCCCACTAGCGGCTAGCACAGATACGCAGTATTTT.

This clonotype was recorded a few times. The rearrangement joins TRBV6-6 to TRBJ2-5, with D tentatively TRBD2 (5 bases). V was pared by 5 bases and J by 3 bases, with 10 bases between. CDR3 length: 13 residues. Germline loops: CDR1 MNHNY, CDR2 SVGAGI (reference sequence). CDR3 region: CASSTRGKETQYF. DNA for the CDR3: TGTGCCAGCAGTACCCGGGGTAAAGAGACCCAGTACTTC.

This clonotype was counted a few times. The chain links TRBV9 to TRBJ2-2, with a weak D call TRBD1 (5 bases). The CDR3 is 16 residues long. Germline V gene data show CDR1 as SGDLS and CDR2 as YYNGEE. Trimming took 1 base from V and 6 from J, leaving 16 bases between them. DNA of the CDR3: TGTGCCAGCAGCGTATTCTCTTTTGGACAACCCGGGGAGCTGTTTTTT. This translates into CASSVFSFGQPGELFF.

V is TRBV7-2 and J is TRBJ2-7; the D gene is possibly TRBD2 (5 bases). CDR1 and CDR2 (germline): SGHTA, FQGNSA. The CDR3 spans 15 residues. Deletions cut 4 bases from V and 6 bases from J, with 19 bases between. CDR3 DNA: TGTGCCAGCAGCTCAGCATCTAGCTCGGTGAGCGAGCAGTACTTC. Translating it yields CASSSASSSVSEQYF.

This clonotype was recorded at least ten times. This chain uses TRBV28 with TRBJ1-2, with a weak D call TRBD1 (5 bases). V shed 2 bases and J shed 4 bases, with 8 bases lying between them. This CDR3 is 13 amino acids long. In germline, CDR1 is MDHEN, CDR2 SYDVKM. CDR3 amino acids: CASSLGAAYGYTF. In DNA form, the CDR3 reads TGTGCCAGCAGTTTAGGGGCGGCCTATGGCTACACCTTC.

This clonotype has at least ten counts. The rearrangement links TRBV2 to TRBJ2-7, with D unresolved. The CDR3 contains 11 residues. Germline-derived CDR1 and CDR2 are SNHLY and FYNNEI. Trimming cost V 7 bases and J 3 bases, with 7 bases left between them. The DNA of the CDR3 is TGTGCCAGCAAGGCAGTCTACGAGCAGTACTTC. It yields the protein CASKAVYEQYF. The whole variable domain, filled in from reference TRBV2 and TRBJ2-7, reads EPEVTQTPSHQVTQMGQEVILRCVPISNHLYFYWYRQILGQKVEFLVSFYNNEISEKSEIFDDQFSVERPDGSNFTLKIRSTKLEDSAMYFCASKAVYEQYFGPGTRLTVT.